These 27 T cell receptor beta chains were sequenced from one sample in a study of prognosis after radiotherapy for stage I lung cancer. Amplification of the TCR beta CDR3 (from genomic DNA) was done by two-round multiplex PCR. First-round PCR, the initial amplification, used primers specific to each TRBV and TRBJ gene. TCRdb recomputed calls from the multiplex PCR reads with MiXCR, one row per CDR3 protein. The sample has over 14,000 distinct CDR3 sequences, around a quarter seen once. The specimen comprised PBMCs, sampled before or after stereotactic body radiation therapy (not recorded which). The source is a donor aged 50 or older with non-small cell lung cancer.

By share of the sample, this clonotype is medium-sized. This chain links TRBV5-1 with TRBJ2-3; 7 nucleotides line up with TRBD1. Trimming at V came to 6 bases and at J to 0 bases, leaving 4 bases not matched to a gene. The CDR3 extends over 14 amino acids. Germline loops: CDR1 SGHRS, CDR2 YFSETQ. In DNA form, the CDR3 reads TGCGCCAGCACGGACAGGACTAGCACAGATACGCAGTATTTT. It codes for CASTDRTSTDTQYF.

In its sample, this clonotype is medium-sized. V gene TRBV12-3 or TRBV12-4 combines with J gene TRBJ2-7, with 10 bases lining up with TRBD2. The CDR3 is made up of 18 amino acids. J gave up 1 base and V 5 bases, and 14 bases lay outside the gene matches. CDR3 amino acids: CASSGAGGPKKLSYEQYF. The CDR3 nucleotides read TGTGCCAGCAGTGGAGCGGGAGGGCCTAAAAAGCTTTCCTACGAGCAGTACTTC.

By its share, this clonotype is medium-sized. V gene TRBV20-1 combines with J gene TRBJ1-1; unclear D gene. Germline V CDR1 and CDR2: DFQATT, SNEGSKA (reference sequence). CDR3 length: 13 residues. Trimming cost V 4 bases and J 3 bases, with 12 bases left between them. This CDR3 is CSAMLGPDTEAFF. CDR3 coding DNA: TGCAGTGCTATGCTAGGACCAGACACTGAAGCTTTCTTT.

This clonotype was found many times. The chain employs TRBV5-1 and TRBJ1-4, with D possibly being TRBD1 (6 bases). Germline assignment: CDR1 SGHRS and CDR2 YFSETQ. V was pared by 0 bases and J by 8 bases, with 17 bases between. The CDR3 contains 16 residues. CDR3 in amino acids: CASSLAVAGAGEKLFF. CDR3 sequence (DNA): TGCGCCAGCAGCTTGGCGGTGGCAGGGGCAGGGGAAAAACTGTTTTTT. Together with reference TRBV5-1 and TRBJ1-4, the CDR3 gives the full variable domain: KAGVTQTPRYLIKTRGQQVTLSCSPISGHRSVSWYQQTPGQGLQFLFEYFSETQRNKGNFPGRFSGRQFSNSRSEMNVSTLELGDSALYLCASSLAVAGAGEKLFFGSGTQLSVL.

By sample fraction, this clonotype is medium-sized. The chain links TRBV27 to TRBJ1-6, with no clear D. The germline V gene has CDR1 MNHEY and CDR2 SMNVEV (reference sequence). There are 14 residues in the CDR3. Trimming removed 11 bases at V and 1 base at J, with 12 bases between. This CDR3 reads CAAGIRSYNSPLHF. The CDR3 nucleotides read TGTGCCGCGGGGATTCGGTCCTATAATTCACCCCTCCACTTT.

As to this clonotype: A much larger clone lies a single base off, so this may be a read error. The rearrangement uses TRBV6-2 or TRBV6-3 and TRBJ2-7; D uncertain. The CDR3 covers 17 residues. Trimming removed 0 bases at V and 0 bases at J, with 15 bases between. Germline loops: CDR1 MNHEY, CDR2 SVGEGT. The DNA for the CDR3 is TGTGCCAGCAGTTACTCCTTACCAGGCTGGGCCTCCTACGAGCAGTACTTC. Encoded protein: CASSYSLPGWASYEQYF.

This clonotype was picked up many times. The chain recombines TRBV6-1 with TRBJ2-1; D might be TRBD1 (5 bases). The CDR3 covers 15 residues. V was cut by 6 bases and J by 0 bases, with 12 bases left in between. CDR1 is MNHNS and CDR2 is SASEGT in the germline V gene. CDR3 amino acids: CASSLRGSSYNEQFF. The CDR3 region has the DNA TGTGCCAGCAGCCTAAGGGGAAGCTCCTACAATGAGCAGTTCTTC.

The table lists this clonotype with many counts. The genes are TRBV13 and TRBJ2-3; 12 nucleotides line up with TRBD2. The V and J ends lost 1 base and 2 bases, in that order; junction bases with no gene match: 10. The length of the CDR3 is 19 residues. Germline V gene sequence: CDR1 PRHDT, CDR2 FYEKMQ (reference sequence). The CDR3 DNA reads as TGTGCCAGCAGCTTAGTCCGACTAGCGGGAGAGCCTAACACAGATACGCAGTATTTT. Its protein product is CASSLVRLAGEPNTDTQYF.

This chain joins TRBV7-6 and TRBJ2-3, with 12 bases lining up with TRBD2. J lost 1 base, V lost 1 base, and 15 bases had no gene match. CDR1 and CDR2 from the germline V gene are SGHVS and FNYEAQ. This CDR3 contains 21 residues. CDR3 amino acids: CASSLESPTSGGAEGTDTQYF. CDR3 nucleotides: TGTGCCAGCAGCTTAGAATCCCCGACTAGCGGGGGTGCAGAAGGCACAGATACGCAGTATTTT.

This clonotype came up many times. The rearrangement links TRBV5-4 to TRBJ2-2, with D maybe TRBD2 (6 bases). The germline CDR1 and CDR2 sequences are SGHNT and YYREEE (reference sequence). The V end lost 0 bases, the J end lost 4 bases, and 10 bases lay between the germline ends. This CDR3 is built from 15 residues. The CDR3 bases are TGTGCCAGCAGCTTGGATCAGGGAGGCACCGGGGAGCTGTTTTTT. It specifies CASSLDQGGTGELFF.

V and J are TRBV28 and TRBJ1-2, with 8 bases that match TRBD1. Trimming took 7 bases from V and 7 from J; bases not matched to a gene: 20. From germline, CDR1 is MDHEN and CDR2 SYDVKM. This CDR3 has 17 amino acids. CDR3 coding DNA: TGTGCCAGCAACGTCCCCGCGGGGCCAGGGGGCTTCTGTGGCTACACCTTC. Amino acid sequence: CASNVPAGPGGFCGYTF.

By sample fraction, this clonotype is medium-sized. The chain recombines TRBV6-1 with TRBJ2-1, with 8 nucleotides matching TRBD2. This CDR3 has 14 residues. Germline lookup yields CDR1 MNHNS and CDR2 SASEGT. V lost 4 bases and J lost 8; bases outside the gene matches: 7. This chain's CDR3 is CASSVAGGWDEQFF. The CDR3 DNA sequence: TGTGCCAGCAGTGTGGCGGGAGGATGGGATGAGCAGTTCTTC.

A word on this clonotype: A far larger clone lies a single base away; this is likely a read error. The rearrangement uses TRBV6-4 and TRBJ2-1; 9 bases line up with TRBD2. CDR3 length: 16 residues. Trimming removed 6 bases from V and 9 bases from J; junction bases left unmatched: 15. The germline gives CDR1 MRHNA, CDR2 SNTAGT. CDR3 sequence: CASSRHRQGGGGEQFF. DNA of the CDR3: TGTGCCAGCAGCCGCCATAGACAGGGCGGGGGGGGTGAGCAGTTCTTC.

This clonotype was counted at least ten times. This sequence may be a read error, since a much larger clone differs from it by one base. Since the CDR3 does not end with the conserved phenylalanine or tryptophan, this likely comes from a read error. The chain employs TRBV19 and TRBJ2-5, with 8 bases matching TRBD2. Unmatched junction bases numbered 3, after V lost 5 bases and J lost 4 bases. The CDR3 is 13 amino acids. In germline, CDR1 is LNHDA, CDR2 SQIVND (reference sequence). CDR3 sequence: CASSLSGRETQYL. In DNA, the CDR3 is TGTGCCAGTAGTCTAAGCGGGAGAGAGACCCAGTACCTC.

In this sample, this clonotype is medium-sized (0.01 to 0.1%). The chain recombines TRBV5-1 with TRBJ2-1; 8 bases map to TRBD1. Losses at the gene ends were 4 bases for V and 2 bases for J; bases not matched to a gene: 14. This CDR3 is built from 18 residues. Germline CDR1 reads SGHRS; CDR2 reads YFSETQ. Written as DNA, the CDR3 is TGCGCCAGCAGCCGCCAGAGGACAGGGCGAAGTCCCTACAATGAGCAGTTCTTC. Protein product: CASSRQRTGRSPYNEQFF.

This clonotype ranks as medium-sized (0.01 to 0.1%). The J gene is TRBJ2-3, the V gene TRBV4-1, with TRBD2 matching over 7 bases. Trimming at V came to 5 bases and at J to 1 base, leaving 6 bases not matched to a gene. CDR1 and CDR2 (germline): MGHRA, YSYEKL. The CDR3 extends over 15 amino acids. CDR3 DNA sequence: TGCGCCAGCAGCTATAAGCGGGATGGCACAGATACGCAGTATTTT. As protein: CASSYKRDGTDTQYF.

Points on this clonotype: A junction boundary mismatches the germline segment, possibly from a read error. The J gene is TRBJ2-3, the V gene TRBV5-1; 12 positions agree with TRBD2. The CDR3 loop spans 16 amino acids. Germline V gives CDR1 SGHRS, CDR2 YFSETQ. This CDR3 reads CASSSETSGSTDTKYF. CDR3 in DNA: TGCGCCAGCAGCTCAGAGACTAGCGGGAGCACAGATACGAAGTATTTT.

This clonotype was picked up many times. DNA for the CDR3: TGTGCCAGCAGCGACCCTGAGGGTGAAAGGACTGAAGCTTTCTTT. Translating it yields CASSDPEGERTEAFF. The V gene is TRBV9, the J gene TRBJ1-1; the D is unclear. V was cut by 3 bases and J by 5 bases, with 17 bases left in between. CDR1 and CDR2 from the germline V gene are SGDLS and YYNGEE. CDR3 size: 15 residues. The full variable domain, its missing parts supplied by reference TRBV9 and TRBJ1-1, is DSGVTQTPKHLITATGQRVTLRCSPRSGDLSVYWYQQSLDQGLQFLIQYYNGEERAKGNILERFSAQQFPDLHSELNLSSLELGDSALYFCASSDPEGERTEAFFGQGTRLTVV.

The genes are TRBV28 and TRBJ1-2, with D possibly matching TRBD1 (5 bases). The ends were cut back, 7 bases at V and 2 bases at J, with 20 bases in the middle. CDR3 length equals 16 residues. Germline assignment: CDR1 MDHEN and CDR2 SYDVKM. In nucleotides, the CDR3 is TGTGCCAGCATGGGCCGGGGGGGATGGGTCAACTATGGCTACACCTTC. Its protein product is CASMGRGGWVNYGYTF.

This clonotype was counted many times. The genes are TRBV5-1 and TRBJ2-2, with 8 nucleotides matching TRBD2. The V segment lost 2 bases and the J segment 2 bases; nucleotides outside the gene matches: 5. The germline CDR1 and CDR2 sequences are SGHRS and YFSETQ. There are 16 residues in the CDR3. The CDR3, as DNA: TGCGCCAGCAGCTTCACTAGCGGAGCAAACACCGGGGAGCTGTTTTTT. Its protein product is CASSFTSGANTGELFF. Combining the CDR3 with reference TRBV5-1 and TRBJ2-2 gives the whole variable domain KAGVTQTPRYLIKTRGQQVTLSCSPISGHRSVSWYQQTPGQGLQFLFEYFSETQRNKGNFPGRFSGRQFSNSRSEMNVSTLELGDSALYLCASSFTSGANTGELFFGEGSRLTVL.

This clonotype is labeled as medium-sized. This chain connects TRBV2 to TRBJ2-7; the match to TRBD2 covers 15 bases. Trimming at V came to 4 bases and at J to 1 base, leaving 8 bases not matched to a gene. Germline V gives CDR1 SNHLY, CDR2 FYNNEI. This CDR3 is 18 amino acids long. The CDR3 here is CASSAAGLAGGSSYEQYF. The CDR3 DNA is TGTGCCAGCAGTGCCGCGGGACTAGCGGGAGGTTCGTCCTACGAGCAGTACTTC.

V gene TRBV4-1 combines with J gene TRBJ2-5, with D maybe TRBD1 (6 bases). The CDR3 spans 18 residues. Germline assignment: CDR1 MGHRA and CDR2 YSYEKL. Trimming left V 1 base short and J 7 bases short, with 25 bases between. For the CDR3, the DNA is TGCGCCAGCAGCCAAGGCTATCAGGGGAGACCGACCGAAGGGACCCAGTACTTC. This sequence encodes CASSQGYQGRPTEGTQYF.

The chain combines TRBV20-1 with TRBJ2-7, with D maybe TRBD2 (6 bases). V was trimmed by 6 bases and J by 4 bases, leaving 22 bases between them. Looked up from germline, CDR1 is DFQATT and CDR2 is SNEGSKA (reference sequence). The CDR3 runs 15 residues. CDR3 amino acids: CSAPPSRTTFYEQYF. Written as DNA, the CDR3 is TGCAGTGCACCTCCCTCCAGGACTACCTTTTACGAGCAGTACTTC.

With respect to this clonotype: It differs at one base from a far larger clone, so likely a read error. The J gene is TRBJ2-1, the V gene TRBV6-8; TRBD2 matches at 11 bases. The CDR3 runs 15 residues. V lost 7 bases to trimming and J lost 9 bases; unmatched junction nucleotides: 11. The germline CDR1 and CDR2 sequences are MNHGY and SAAAGT. For the CDR3, the DNA is TGTGCCAGCACCTTCATACTAGCGGGAGAGCGTGAGCAGTTCTTC. Its protein is CASTFILAGEREQFF.

The sample holds many counts of this clonotype. This chain joins TRBV4-1 and TRBJ1-4; D may be TRBD1 (5 bases). The CDR3 contains 14 residues. Trimming removed 0 bases at V and 8 bases at J, with 10 bases between. The germline V gene has CDR1 MGHRA and CDR2 YSYEKL. Here the CDR3 DNA reads TGCGCCAGCAGCCAAGATCTTCGGGGGGAAAAACTGTTTTTT. This gives the protein CASSQDLRGEKLFF.

This clonotype is medium-sized. The chain recombines TRBV27 with TRBJ2-1, with 7 bases fitting TRBD1. The CDR3 consists of 20 residues. V shed 10 bases and J 0 bases; nucleotides not matched to a gene: 24. Germline values: CDR1 MNHEY, CDR2 SMNVEV (reference sequence). The CDR3 sequence: CATRQGYVALTMSSYNEQFF. The CDR3 DNA is TGTGCCACGAGACAGGGATATGTAGCGTTAACCATGAGCTCCTACAATGAGCAGTTCTTC.

This clonotype was picked up many times. The V call is TRBV2, the J call TRBJ2-7, with D possibly TRBD2 on 6 matching bases. Germline loops: CDR1 SNHLY, CDR2 FYNNEI. CDR3 length: 14 residues. With 8 bases removed from V and 6 bases from J, the gap between germline ends came to 20 bases. As DNA, the CDR3 is TGTGCCAGCTTACCGGGGGACGTGGACGGCGAGCAGTACTTC. Its protein product is CASLPGDVDGEQYF.